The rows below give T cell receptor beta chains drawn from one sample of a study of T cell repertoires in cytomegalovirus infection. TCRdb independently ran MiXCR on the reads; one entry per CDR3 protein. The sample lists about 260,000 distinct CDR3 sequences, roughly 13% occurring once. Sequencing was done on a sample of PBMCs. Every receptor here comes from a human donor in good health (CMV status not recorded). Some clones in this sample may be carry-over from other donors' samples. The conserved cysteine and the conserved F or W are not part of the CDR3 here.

cdr3_aa: ASSQELVETQY
v_call: TRBV4-2

cdr3_aa: SAGGGAGAKNIQY
v_call: TRBV20-1

cdr3_aa: ASSSATSGRAYEQF
v_call: TRBV7-2

cdr3_aa: ASSQDLQGAQDNEQF
v_call: TRBV4-1

cdr3_aa: ASSIVGQGVTYSNQPQH
v_call: TRBV19

cdr3_aa: ASNLAGVTYEQY
v_call: TRBV28

cdr3_aa: ASSLVALAGGVAETQY
v_call: TRBV7-2

cdr3_aa: ASSLDRGRPYEQY
v_call: TRBV18

cdr3_aa: ASSSGLAATYEQY
v_call: TRBV7-9

cdr3_aa: ASSLTGTGAKTQY
v_call: TRBV7-2

cdr3_aa: ASRPSVINEQF
v_call: TRBV12-3/TRBV12-4

cdr3_aa: ASSFRAGQGTETQY
v_call: TRBV7-2

cdr3_aa: ASSPGVQPQH
v_call: TRBV12-3/TRBV12-4

cdr3_aa: ASSALAGPQQY
v_call: TRBV25-1

cdr3_aa: ASSPGTGVLNEQF
v_call: TRBV7-9

cdr3_aa: ASSPRDSSPRVSGNTIY
v_call: TRBV11-2

cdr3_aa: ASRTFRDRDIGGELF
v_call: TRBV19

cdr3_aa: ASGLAGPNEQF
v_call: TRBV6-2/TRBV6-3

cdr3_aa: ASSLLGTKNIQY
v_call: TRBV28

cdr3_aa: SARDGGYNEQF
v_call: TRBV20-1

cdr3_aa: ASRGGTSGRHEQY
v_call: TRBV6-6

cdr3_aa: ASRLDGGTKQY
v_call: TRBV12-3/TRBV12-4

cdr3_aa: SAIPAGTGGRTNEKLF
v_call: TRBV20-1

cdr3_aa: SARSQENSYEQY
v_call: TRBV20-1

cdr3_aa: ASRRDPSGNTIY
v_call: TRBV5-1

cdr3_aa: ASSSSKTSGSTGELF
v_call: TRBV6-5

cdr3_aa: ASSKREGVGEQF
v_call: TRBV9

cdr3_aa: ATTPAGSLNYNEQF
v_call: TRBV15

cdr3_aa: ASSMDDPGTGELF
v_call: TRBV19

cdr3_aa: ASSVDRTISYEQY
v_call: TRBV2

cdr3_aa: SVEFLGEETQY
v_call: TRBV29-1